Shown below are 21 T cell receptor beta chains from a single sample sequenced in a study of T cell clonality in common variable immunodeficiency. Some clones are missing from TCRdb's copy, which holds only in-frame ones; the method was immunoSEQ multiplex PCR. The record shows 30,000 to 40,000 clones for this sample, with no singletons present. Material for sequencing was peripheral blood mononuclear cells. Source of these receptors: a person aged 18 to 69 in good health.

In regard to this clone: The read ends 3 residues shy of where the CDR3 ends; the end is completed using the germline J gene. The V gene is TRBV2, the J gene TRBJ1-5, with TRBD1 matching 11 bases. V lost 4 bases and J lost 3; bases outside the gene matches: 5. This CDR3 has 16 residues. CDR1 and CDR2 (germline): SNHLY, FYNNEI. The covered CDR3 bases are TGTGCCAGCAGTGGTGGACAGGGGGCTTTCAATCAGCCC. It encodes CASSGGQGAFNQP. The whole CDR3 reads CASSGGQGAFNQPQHF.

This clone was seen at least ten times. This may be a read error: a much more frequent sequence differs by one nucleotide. This CDR3 is CSARVGADNEKLFF. Incomplete CDR3 DNA: TGCAGTGCTAGAGTAGGGGCAGATAATGAAAAG. The chain combines TRBV20-1 with TRBJ2-2, with D tentatively TRBD1 (5 bases). The read falls 3 residues short of the CDR3 end, and the missing part is taken from the germline J gene. The CDR3 runs to 14 residues. Germline V gene lookup returns CDR1 DFQATT and CDR2 SNEGSKA (reference sequence).

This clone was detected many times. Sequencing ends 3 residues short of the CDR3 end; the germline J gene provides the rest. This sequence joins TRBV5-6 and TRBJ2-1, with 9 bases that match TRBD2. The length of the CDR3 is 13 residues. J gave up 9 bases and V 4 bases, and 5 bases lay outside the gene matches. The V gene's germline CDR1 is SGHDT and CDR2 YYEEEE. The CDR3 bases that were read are TGTGCCAGCAGCCAACCACTAGCGGGTGAG. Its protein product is CASSQPLAGE. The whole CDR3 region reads CASSQPLAGEQFF.

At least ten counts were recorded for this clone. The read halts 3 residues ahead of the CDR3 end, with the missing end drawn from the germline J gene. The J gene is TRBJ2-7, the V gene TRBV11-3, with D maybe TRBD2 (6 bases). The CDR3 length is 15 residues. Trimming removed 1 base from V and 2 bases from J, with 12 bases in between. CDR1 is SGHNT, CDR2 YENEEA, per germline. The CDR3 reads CASSLGGTRTYEQYF. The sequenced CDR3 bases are TGTGCCAGCAGCTTAGGCGGGACTCGAACCTACGAG. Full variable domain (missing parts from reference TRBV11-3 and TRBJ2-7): EAGVVQSPRYKIIEKKQPVAFWCNPISGHNTLYWYLQNLGQGPELLIRYENEEAVDDSQLPKDRFSAERLKGVDSTLKIQPAELGDSAVYLCASSLGGTRTYEQYFGPGTRLTVT.

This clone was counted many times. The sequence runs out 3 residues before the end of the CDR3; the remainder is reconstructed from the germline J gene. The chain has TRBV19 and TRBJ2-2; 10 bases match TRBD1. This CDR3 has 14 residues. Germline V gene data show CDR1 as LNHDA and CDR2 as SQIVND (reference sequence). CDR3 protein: CASGQGQGKEKLFF. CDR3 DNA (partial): TGTGCCAGTGGCCAGGGACAGGGGAAGGAAAAG.

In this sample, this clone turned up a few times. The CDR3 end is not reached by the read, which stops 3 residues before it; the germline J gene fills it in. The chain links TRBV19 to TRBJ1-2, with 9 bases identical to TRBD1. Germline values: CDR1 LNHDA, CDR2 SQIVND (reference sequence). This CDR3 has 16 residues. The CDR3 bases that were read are TGTGCCAGTAGTATGGGACCGGGACAGGGCGCCTACGAC. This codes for CASSMGPGQGAYD. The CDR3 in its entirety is CASSMGPGQGAYDYTF.

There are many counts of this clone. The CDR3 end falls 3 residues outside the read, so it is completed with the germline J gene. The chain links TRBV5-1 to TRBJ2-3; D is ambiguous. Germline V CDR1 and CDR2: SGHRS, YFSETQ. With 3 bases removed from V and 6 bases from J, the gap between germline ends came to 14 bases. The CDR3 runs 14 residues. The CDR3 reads CASSSFLSGDTQYF. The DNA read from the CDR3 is TGCGCCAGCAGCTCGTTTCTTTCCGGTGATACG.

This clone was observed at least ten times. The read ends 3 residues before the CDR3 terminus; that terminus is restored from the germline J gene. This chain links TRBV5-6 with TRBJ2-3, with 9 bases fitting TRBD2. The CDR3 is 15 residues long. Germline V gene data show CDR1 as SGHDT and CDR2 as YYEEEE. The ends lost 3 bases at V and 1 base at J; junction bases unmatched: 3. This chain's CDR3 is CASSSKREGTDTQYF. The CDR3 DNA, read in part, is TGTGCCAGCAGCTCAAAGCGGGAGGGCACAGATACG. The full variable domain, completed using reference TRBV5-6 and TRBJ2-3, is DAGVTQSPTHLIKTRGQQVTLRCSPKSGHDTVSWYQQALGQGPQFIFQYYEEEERQRGNFPDRFSGHQFPNYSSELNVNALLLGDSALYLCASSSKREGTDTQYFGPGTRLTVL.

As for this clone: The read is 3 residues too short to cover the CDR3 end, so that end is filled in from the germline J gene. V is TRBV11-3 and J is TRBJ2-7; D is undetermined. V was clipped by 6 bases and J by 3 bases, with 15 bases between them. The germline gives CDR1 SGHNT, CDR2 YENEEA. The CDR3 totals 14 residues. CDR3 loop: CASSAPRSSYEQYF. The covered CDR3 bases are TGTGCCAGCAGTGCCCCTAGGAGCAGCTACGAG.

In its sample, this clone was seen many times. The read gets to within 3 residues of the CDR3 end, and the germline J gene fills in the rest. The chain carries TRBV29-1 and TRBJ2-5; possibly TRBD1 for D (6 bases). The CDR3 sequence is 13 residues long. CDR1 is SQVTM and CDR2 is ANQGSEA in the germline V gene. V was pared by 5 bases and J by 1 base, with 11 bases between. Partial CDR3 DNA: TGCAGCGTTACCGGGACATTCCAAGAGACC. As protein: CSVTGTFQET. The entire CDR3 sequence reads CSVTGTFQETQYF.

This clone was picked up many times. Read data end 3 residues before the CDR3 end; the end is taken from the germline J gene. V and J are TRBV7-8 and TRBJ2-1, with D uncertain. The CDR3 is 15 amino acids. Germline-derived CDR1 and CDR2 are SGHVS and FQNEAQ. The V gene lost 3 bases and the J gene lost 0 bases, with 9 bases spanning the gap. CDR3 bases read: TGTGCCAGCAGCTTCCAGGAAAGCTCCTACAATGAG. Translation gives CASSFQESSYNE. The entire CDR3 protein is CASSFQESSYNEQFF.

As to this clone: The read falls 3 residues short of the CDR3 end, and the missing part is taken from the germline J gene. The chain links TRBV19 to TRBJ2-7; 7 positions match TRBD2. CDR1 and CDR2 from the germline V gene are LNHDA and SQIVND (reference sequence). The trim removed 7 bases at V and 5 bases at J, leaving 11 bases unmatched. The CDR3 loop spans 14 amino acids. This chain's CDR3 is CASTSGGSGDEQYF. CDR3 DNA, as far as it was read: TGTGCCAGTACCTCCGGGGGGAGCGGGGACGAG.

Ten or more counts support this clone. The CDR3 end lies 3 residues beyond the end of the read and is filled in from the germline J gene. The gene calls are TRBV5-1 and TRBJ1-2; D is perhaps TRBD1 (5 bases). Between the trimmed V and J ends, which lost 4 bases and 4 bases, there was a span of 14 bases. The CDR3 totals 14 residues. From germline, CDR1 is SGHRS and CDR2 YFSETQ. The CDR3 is CASSEDTATYGYTF. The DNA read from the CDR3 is TGCGCCAGCAGCGAGGACACCGCTACCTATGGC.

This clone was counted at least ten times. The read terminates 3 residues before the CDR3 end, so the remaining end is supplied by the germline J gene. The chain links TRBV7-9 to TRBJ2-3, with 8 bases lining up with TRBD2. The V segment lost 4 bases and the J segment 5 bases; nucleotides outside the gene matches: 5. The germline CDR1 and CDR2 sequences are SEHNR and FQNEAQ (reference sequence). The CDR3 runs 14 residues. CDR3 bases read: TGTGCCAGCAGCTCCGGGACTAGGATAGATACG. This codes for CASSSGTRIDT. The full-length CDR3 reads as CASSSGTRIDTQYF. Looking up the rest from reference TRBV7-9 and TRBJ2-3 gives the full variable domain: DTGVSQNPRHKITKRGQNVTFRCDPISEHNRLYWYRQTLGQGPEFLTYFQNEAQLEKSRLLSDRFSAERPKGSFSTLEIQRTEQGDSAMYLCASSSGTRIDTQYFGPGTRLTVL.

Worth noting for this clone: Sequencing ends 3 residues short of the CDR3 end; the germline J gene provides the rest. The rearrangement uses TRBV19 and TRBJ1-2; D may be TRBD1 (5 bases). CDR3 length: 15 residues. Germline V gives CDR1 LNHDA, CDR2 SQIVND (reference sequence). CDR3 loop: CASNPGDRPPRDYTF. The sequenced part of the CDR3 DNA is TGTGCCAGTAATCCGGGGGATAGACCCCCCCGGGAC.

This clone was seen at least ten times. CDR3 DNA, as far as it was read: TGTGCCAGCTCACCACCGGGGACAGGGCTCTACGAG. This translates into CASSPPGTGLYE. The full CDR3 protein reads CASSPPGTGLYEQYF. The chain links TRBV18 to TRBJ2-7, with TRBD1 matching over 9 bases. With the read ending 3 residues before the CDR3 end, the germline J gene is used to fill in that end. The CDR3 is 15 residues long. The ends lost 0 bases at V and 3 bases at J; junction bases unmatched: 3. Germline V lookup: CDR1 KGHSH, CDR2 LQKENI.

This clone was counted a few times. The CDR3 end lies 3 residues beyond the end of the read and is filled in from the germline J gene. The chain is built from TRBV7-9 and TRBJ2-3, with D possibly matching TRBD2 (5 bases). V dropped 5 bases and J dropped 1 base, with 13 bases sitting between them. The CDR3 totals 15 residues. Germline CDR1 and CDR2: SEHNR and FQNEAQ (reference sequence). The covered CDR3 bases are TGTGCCAGCAGCCCGGACTTGTTTGGCACAGATACG. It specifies CASSPDLFGTDT. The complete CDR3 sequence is CASSPDLFGTDTQYF. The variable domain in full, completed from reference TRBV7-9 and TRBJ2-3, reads DTGVSQNPRHKITKRGQNVTFRCDPISEHNRLYWYRQTLGQGPEFLTYFQNEAQLEKSRLLSDRFSAERPKGSFSTLEIQRTEQGDSAMYLCASSPDLFGTDTQYFGPGTRLTVL.

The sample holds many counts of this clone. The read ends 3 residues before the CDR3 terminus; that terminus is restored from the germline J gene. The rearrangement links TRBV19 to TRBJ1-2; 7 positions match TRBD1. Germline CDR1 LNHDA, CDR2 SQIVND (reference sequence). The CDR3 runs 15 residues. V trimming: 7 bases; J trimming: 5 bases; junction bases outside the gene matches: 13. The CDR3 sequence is CASIGQALAGYGYTF. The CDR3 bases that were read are TGTGCCAGTATAGGACAGGCGCTCGCGGGATATGGC.

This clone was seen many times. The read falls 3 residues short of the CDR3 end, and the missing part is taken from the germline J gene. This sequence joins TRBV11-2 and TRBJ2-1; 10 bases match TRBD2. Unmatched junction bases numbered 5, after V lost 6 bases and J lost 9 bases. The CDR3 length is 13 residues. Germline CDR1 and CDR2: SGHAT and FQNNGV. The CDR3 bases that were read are TGTGCCAGCAGATCCCTAGCGGGAGCTGAG. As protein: CASRSLAGAE. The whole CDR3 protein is CASRSLAGAEQFF.

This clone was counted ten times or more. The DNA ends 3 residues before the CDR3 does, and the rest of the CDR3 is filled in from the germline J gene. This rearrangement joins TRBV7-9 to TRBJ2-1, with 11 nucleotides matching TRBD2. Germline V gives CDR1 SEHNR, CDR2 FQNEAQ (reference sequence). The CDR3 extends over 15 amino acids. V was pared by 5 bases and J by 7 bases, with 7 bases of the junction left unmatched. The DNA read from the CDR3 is TGTGCCAGCAGCATAACTAGCGGGAGTTTTAATGAG. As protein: CASSITSGSFNE. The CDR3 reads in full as CASSITSGSFNEQFF.

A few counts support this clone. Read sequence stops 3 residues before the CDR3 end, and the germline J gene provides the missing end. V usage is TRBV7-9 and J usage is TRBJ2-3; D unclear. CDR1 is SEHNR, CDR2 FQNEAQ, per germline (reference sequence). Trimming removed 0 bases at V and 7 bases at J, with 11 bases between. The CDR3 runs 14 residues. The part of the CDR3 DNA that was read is TGTGCCAGCAGCTTAGCAAGCCAGGCAAATACG. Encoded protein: CASSLASQANT. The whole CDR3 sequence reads CASSLASQANTQYF.